This T cell receptor beta chain derives from a study of blood T cell repertoires in COVID-19. The V and J ends lost 5 bases and 7 bases, in that order; junction bases with no gene match: 8. Germline CDR1 reads SGHRS; CDR2 reads YFSETQ. The CDR3 consists of 15 residues. In the original processing: Estimates of nucleated cell counts were drawn from the amplification of reference gene primers. Here immunoSEQ multiplex PCR was the method, and the copy in TCRdb shows in-frame clones only, minus some. V and J calls plus clone size are reproduced from that table; the DNA served to infer D and trimming. This sample has around 150,000 clones, with around four fifths found just once.

This chain links TRBV5-1 with TRBJ2-1; 11 bases agree with TRBD2. The TCR originated in a woman of 80 years or more with acute or convalescent COVID-19. Sequenced: peripheral blood. CDR3 amino acids: CASSPTSGVTNEQFF. As DNA, the CDR3 is TGCGCCAGCAGTCCGACTAGCGGGGTTACGAATGAGCAGTTCTTC.